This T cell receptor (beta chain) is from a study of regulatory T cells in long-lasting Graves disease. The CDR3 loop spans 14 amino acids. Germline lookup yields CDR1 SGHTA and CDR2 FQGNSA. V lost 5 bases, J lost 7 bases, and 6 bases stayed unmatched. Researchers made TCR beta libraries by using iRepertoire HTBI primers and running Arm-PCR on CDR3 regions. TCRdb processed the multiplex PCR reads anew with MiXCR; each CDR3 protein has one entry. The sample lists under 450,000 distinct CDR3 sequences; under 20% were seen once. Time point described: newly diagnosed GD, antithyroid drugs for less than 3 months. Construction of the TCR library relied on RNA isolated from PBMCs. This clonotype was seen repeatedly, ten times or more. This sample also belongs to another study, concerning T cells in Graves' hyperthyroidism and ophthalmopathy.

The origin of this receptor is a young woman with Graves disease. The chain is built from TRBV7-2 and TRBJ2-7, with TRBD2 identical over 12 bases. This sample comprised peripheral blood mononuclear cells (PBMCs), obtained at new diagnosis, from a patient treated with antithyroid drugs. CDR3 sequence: CASSPSGGDREQYF. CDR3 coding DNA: TGTGCCAGCAGCCCTAGCGGGGGGGATCGGGAGCAGTACTTC.